One sample yielded the 15 T cell receptor beta chains listed below, sequenced in a study of blood T cells in healthy people across ages. A second 7 to 11 cycle PCR used barcoded and J-beta primers. A single record per CDR3 protein comes from TCRdb applying MiXCR to the 5' RACE reads. The data show over a million distinct CDR3 sequences, approximately 63% seen once. Sequenced: blood. These receptors were collected from a man aged 18 to 29 in good health.

This clonotype was detected a few times. The chain couples TRBV7-9 to TRBJ2-6; no firm D call. Germline CDR1 is SEHNR and CDR2 is FQNEAQ (reference sequence). The CDR3 has 15 amino acids. V lost 1 base and J lost 4, with 8 bases in between. CDR3 bases: TGTGCCAGCAGCTTAGAACAGCGCGGGGCCAACGTCCTGACTTTC. Residues: CASSLEQRGANVLTF.

The chain joins TRBV2 to TRBJ2-3; 10 positions match TRBD1. J was trimmed by 4 bases and V by 5 bases; bases with no gene match: 6. The CDR3 runs 15 residues. The germline gives CDR1 SNHLY, CDR2 FYNNEI. The CDR3 loop is CASSRDRGISDTQYF. The DNA for the CDR3 is TGTGCCAGCAGTAGGGACAGGGGAATTTCAGATACGCAGTATTTT.

The chain uses TRBV20-1 and TRBJ1-6, with D maybe TRBD1 (5 bases). Trimming left V 0 bases short and J 10 bases short, with 19 bases between. CDR1 DFQATT and CDR2 SNEGSKA come from the germline V gene (reference sequence). The CDR3 is 16 residues long. CDR3 residues: CSARDRGWGPNSPLHF. The CDR3 region has the DNA TGCAGTGCTAGAGATCGGGGGTGGGGTCCGAACTCACCCCTCCACTTT.

J is TRBJ2-3 and V is TRBV6-5; the D is unclear. The CDR3 has 14 amino acids. The germline gives CDR1 MNHEY, CDR2 SVGAGI. The V end lost 4 bases, the J end lost 2 bases, and 10 bases lay between the germline ends. CDR3 bases: TGTGCCAGCAGTTTCGGACCGAACACAGATACGCAGTATTTT. This gives the protein CASSFGPNTDTQYF.

At least ten counts were recorded for this clonotype. This rearrangement joins TRBV29-1 to TRBJ2-3, with TRBD2 identical over 12 bases. Germline-derived CDR1 and CDR2 are SQVTM and ANQGSEA. V dropped 6 bases and J dropped 4; count of bases not matched to a gene: 8. This CDR3 region has 15 residues. The CDR3 protein is CSVLNGLAGSDTQYF. CDR3 nucleotide sequence: TGCAGCGTACTTAACGGACTAGCGGGATCAGATACGCAGTATTTT.

The chain has TRBV12-3 or TRBV12-4 and TRBJ2-4; D not resolved. The J call may be wrong; the DNA end is better matched by TRBJ2-7. The CDR3 loop spans 14 amino acids. CDR3 loop: CASSFRTVSYEQYF. In DNA form, the CDR3 reads TGTGCCAGCAGTTTTAGGACGGTCTCCTACGAGCAGTACTTC.

A few counts support this clonotype. The rearrangement links TRBV12-3 or TRBV12-4 to TRBJ1-2; D remains unclear. The CDR3 covers 13 residues. V lost 5 bases and J lost 5, with 12 bases in between. The CDR3 DNA follows: TGTGCCAGCAGTGTCCGGGCGATATATGGCTACACCTTC. Translation: CASSVRAIYGYTF.

The chain uses TRBV15 and TRBJ1-2; no definite D call. Germline CDR1 LNHNV, CDR2 YYDKDF (reference sequence). The CDR3 has 14 residues. V lost 0 bases and J lost 2, with 7 bases in between. In DNA, the CDR3 is TGTGCCACCAGCAGAGATACCGTAAACTATGGCTACACCTTC. Protein sequence: CATSRDTVNYGYTF.

J is TRBJ2-4 and V is TRBV29-1; D is possibly TRBD2 (5 bases). The CDR3 totals 14 residues. The ends were cut back, 5 bases at V and 0 bases at J, with 11 bases in the middle. Germline CDR1 and CDR2: SQVTM and ANQGSEA. The CDR3 sequence: CSVRGFSAKNIQYF. The DNA of the CDR3 is TGCAGCGTTCGGGGTTTTTCAGCCAAAAACATTCAGTACTTC.

This sequence joins TRBV2 and TRBJ1-2; 8 bases match TRBD1. Trimming took 1 base from V and 4 from J; bases not matched to a gene: 2. The CDR3 is 14 residues long. Germline assignment: CDR1 SNHLY and CDR2 FYNNEI. The CDR3 reads CASSEGTGFYGYTF. CDR3 DNA: TGTGCCAGCAGTGAAGGGACAGGGTTCTATGGCTACACCTTC. The entire variable domain, with the rest obtained from reference TRBV2 and TRBJ1-2, is as follows: EPEVTQTPSHQVTQMGQEVILRCVPISNHLYFYWYRQILGQKVEFLVSFYNNEISEKSEIFDDQFSVERPDGSNFTLKIRSTKLEDSAMYFCASSEGTGFYGYTFGSGTRLTVV.

This clonotype turned up a few times. The chain recombines TRBV29-1 with TRBJ1-2; D remains unclear. V lost 1 base to trimming and J lost 6 bases, with 12 bases between them. The CDR3 contains 13 residues. Germline V gives CDR1 SQVTM, CDR2 ANQGSEA. Here the CDR3 reads CSVEVGFGDGYTF. The CDR3 nucleotides are TGCAGCGTTGAAGTAGGGTTTGGGGATGGCTACACCTTC.

The chain combines TRBV4-1 with TRBJ1-4; the match to TRBD1 covers 7 bases. The germline CDR1 and CDR2 sequences are MGHRA and YSYEKL. V lost 3 bases, J lost 7 bases, and 14 bases stayed unmatched. The CDR3 is 17 amino acids. The CDR3 spells CASSQPPVGQSVEKLFF. DNA of the CDR3: TGCGCCAGCAGCCAGCCCCCCGTGGGACAGAGCGTTGAAAAACTGTTTTTT.

V is TRBV20-1 and J is TRBJ2-1, with TRBD2 matching 9 bases. The CDR3 contains 13 residues. Germline V gene sequence: CDR1 DFQATT, CDR2 SNEGSKA (reference sequence). CDR3 in amino acids: CRAKLAGSNEQFF. Written as DNA, the CDR3 is TGCAGGGCGAAACTAGCGGGTTCCAATGAGCAGTTCTTC.

This clonotype was seen repeatedly, ten times or more. The V gene is TRBV4-1, the J gene TRBJ2-5, with 12 bases lining up with TRBD2. Germline CDR1 MGHRA, CDR2 YSYEKL. CDR3 size: 18 residues. V dropped 0 bases and J dropped 2; count of bases not matched to a gene: 7. CDR3 DNA sequence: TGCGCCAGCAGCCAAGATCCTCGACTAGCGGGAGATCAAGAGACCCAGTACTTC. Translating gives CASSQDPRLAGDQETQYF.

This clonotype came up a few times. The chain has TRBV20-1 and TRBJ2-7, with 11 positions matching TRBD2. In germline, CDR1 is DFQATT, CDR2 SNEGSKA (reference sequence). J gave up 1 base and V 6 bases, and 8 bases lay outside the gene matches. This CDR3 spans 15 amino acids. The CDR3 coding sequence is TGCAGTGCAGTAACCGGACTAGCGGGTTCCTACGAGCAGTACTTC. Translation: CSAVTGLAGSYEQYF.